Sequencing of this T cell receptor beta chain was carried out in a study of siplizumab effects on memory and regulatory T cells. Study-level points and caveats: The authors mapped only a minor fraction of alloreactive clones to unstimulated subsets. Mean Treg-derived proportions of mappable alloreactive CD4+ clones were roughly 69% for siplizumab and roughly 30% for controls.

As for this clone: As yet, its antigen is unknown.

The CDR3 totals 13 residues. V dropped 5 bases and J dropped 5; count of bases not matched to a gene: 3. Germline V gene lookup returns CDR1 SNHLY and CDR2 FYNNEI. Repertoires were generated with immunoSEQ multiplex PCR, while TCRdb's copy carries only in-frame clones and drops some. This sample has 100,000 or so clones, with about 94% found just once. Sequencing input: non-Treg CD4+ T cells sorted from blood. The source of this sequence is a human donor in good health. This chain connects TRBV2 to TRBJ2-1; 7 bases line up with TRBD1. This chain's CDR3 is CASSRDRDNEQFF. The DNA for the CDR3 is TGTGCCAGCAGTAGGGACAGAGACAATGAGCAGTTCTTC.